This T cell receptor beta chain was obtained from a study of T cell responses to AZD1222 COVID-19 vaccine. The CDR3 length is 12 residues. Germline V lookup: CDR1 KGHSH, CDR2 LQKENI. Trimming removed 6 bases from V and 8 bases from J; junction bases left unmatched: 6. Profiled with immunoSEQ multiplex PCR; TCRdb holds only in-frame clones, not every one. The table lists some 140,000 clones, roughly 92% of them singletons. This clone was picked up one time. The rearrangement uses TRBV18 and TRBJ1-2; 7 nucleotides agree with TRBD1. Material: peripheral blood, obtained on day 0 of AZD1222 vaccination. The sequence came from an adult in good health. The CDR3 spells CASSGQFRGYTF. Here the CDR3 DNA reads TGTGCCAGCTCGGGACAGTTTAGAGGCTACACCTTC.